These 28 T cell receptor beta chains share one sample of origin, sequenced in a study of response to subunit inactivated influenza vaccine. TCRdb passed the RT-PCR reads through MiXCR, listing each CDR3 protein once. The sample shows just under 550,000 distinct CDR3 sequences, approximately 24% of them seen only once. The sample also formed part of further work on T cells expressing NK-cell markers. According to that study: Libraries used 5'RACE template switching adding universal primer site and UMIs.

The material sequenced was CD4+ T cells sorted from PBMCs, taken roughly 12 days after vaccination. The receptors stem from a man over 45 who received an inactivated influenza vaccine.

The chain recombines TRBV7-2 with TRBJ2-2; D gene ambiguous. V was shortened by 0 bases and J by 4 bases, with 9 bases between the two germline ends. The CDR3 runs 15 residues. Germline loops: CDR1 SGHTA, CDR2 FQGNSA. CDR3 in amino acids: CASSLAIQRTGELFF. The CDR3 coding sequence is TGTGCCAGCAGCTTAGCGATTCAGCGCACCGGGGAGCTGTTTTTT. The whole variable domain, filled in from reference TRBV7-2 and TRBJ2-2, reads GAGVSQSPSNKVTEKGKDVELRCDPISGHTALYWYRQSLGQGLEFLIYFQGNSAPDKSGLPSDRFSAERTGGSVSTLTIQRTQQEDSAVYLCASSLAIQRTGELFFGEGSRLTVL.

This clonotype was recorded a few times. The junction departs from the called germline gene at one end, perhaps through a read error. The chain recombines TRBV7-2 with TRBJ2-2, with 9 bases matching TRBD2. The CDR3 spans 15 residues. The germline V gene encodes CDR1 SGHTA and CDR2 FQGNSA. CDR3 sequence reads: CASSLTSGRTGELFF. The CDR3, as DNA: TGTGCCAGCAGCTTGACTAGCGGTCGGACCGGTGAGCTGTTTTTT.

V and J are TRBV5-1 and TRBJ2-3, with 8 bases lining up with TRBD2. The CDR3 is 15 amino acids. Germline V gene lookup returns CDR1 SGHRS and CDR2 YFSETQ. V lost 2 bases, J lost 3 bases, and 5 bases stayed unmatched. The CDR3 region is CASSLAGVETDTQYF. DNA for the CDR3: TGCGCCAGCAGCTTAGCGGGAGTAGAGACAGATACGCAGTATTTT.

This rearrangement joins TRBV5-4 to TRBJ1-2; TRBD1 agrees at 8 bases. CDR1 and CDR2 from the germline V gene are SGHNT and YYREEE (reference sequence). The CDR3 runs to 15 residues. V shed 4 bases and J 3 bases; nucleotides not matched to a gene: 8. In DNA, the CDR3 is TGTGCCAGCAGCCCGGAGGACAGGGTGGACTATGGCTACACCTTC. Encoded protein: CASSPEDRVDYGYTF.

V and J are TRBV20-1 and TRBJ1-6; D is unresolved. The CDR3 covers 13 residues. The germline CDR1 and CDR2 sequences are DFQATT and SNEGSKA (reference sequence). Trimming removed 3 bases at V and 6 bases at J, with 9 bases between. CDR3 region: CSARGIANSPLHF. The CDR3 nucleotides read TGCAGTGCTAGGGGGATCGCTAATTCACCCCTCCACTTT.

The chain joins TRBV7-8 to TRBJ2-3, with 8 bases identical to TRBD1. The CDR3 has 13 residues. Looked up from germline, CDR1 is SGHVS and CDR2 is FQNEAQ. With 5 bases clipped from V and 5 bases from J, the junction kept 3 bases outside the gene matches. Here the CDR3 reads CASSPGGRDTQYF. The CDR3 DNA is TGTGCCAGCAGCCCAGGGGGCAGAGATACGCAGTATTTT.

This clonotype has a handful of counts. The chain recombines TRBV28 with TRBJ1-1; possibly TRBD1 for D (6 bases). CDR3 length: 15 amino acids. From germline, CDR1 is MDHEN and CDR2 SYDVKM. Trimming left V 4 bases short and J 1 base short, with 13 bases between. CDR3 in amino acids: CASSSPGHRNTEAFF. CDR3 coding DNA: TGTGCCAGCAGTTCCCCGGGACACCGGAACACTGAAGCTTTCTTT.

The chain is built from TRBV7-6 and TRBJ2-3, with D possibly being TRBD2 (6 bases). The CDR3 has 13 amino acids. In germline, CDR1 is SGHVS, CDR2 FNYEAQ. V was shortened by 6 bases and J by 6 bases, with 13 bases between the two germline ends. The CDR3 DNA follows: TGTGCCAGCAGTCGTACGGGAGCTGATACGCAGTATTTT. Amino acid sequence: CASSRTGADTQYF.

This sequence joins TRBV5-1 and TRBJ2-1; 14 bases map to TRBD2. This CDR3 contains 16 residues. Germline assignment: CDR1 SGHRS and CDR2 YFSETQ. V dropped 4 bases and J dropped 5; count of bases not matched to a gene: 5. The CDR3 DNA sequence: TGCGCCAGCAGCGGGGGACTAGCGGGGGTGCACAATGAGCAGTTCTTC. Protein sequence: CASSGGLAGVHNEQFF.

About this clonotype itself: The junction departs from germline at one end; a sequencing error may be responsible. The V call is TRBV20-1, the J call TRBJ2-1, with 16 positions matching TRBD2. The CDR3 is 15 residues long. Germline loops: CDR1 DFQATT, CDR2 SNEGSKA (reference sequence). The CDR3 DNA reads TGCAGTGCTATTACCGGGACTAGCGGGAGGGACCCAGGGATCTTC. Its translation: CSAITGTSGRDPGIF.

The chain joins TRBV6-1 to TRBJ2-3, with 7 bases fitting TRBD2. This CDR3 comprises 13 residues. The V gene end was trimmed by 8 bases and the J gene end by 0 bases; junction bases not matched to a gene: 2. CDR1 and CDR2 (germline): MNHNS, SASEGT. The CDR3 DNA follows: TGTGCCAGCCAGCGGGATAGCACAGATACGCAGTATTTT. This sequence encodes CASQRDSTDTQYF.

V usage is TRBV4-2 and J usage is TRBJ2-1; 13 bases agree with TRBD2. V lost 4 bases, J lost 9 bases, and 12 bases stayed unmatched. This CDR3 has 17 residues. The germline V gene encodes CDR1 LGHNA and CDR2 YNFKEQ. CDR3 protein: CASSPRTSGSVIPEQFF. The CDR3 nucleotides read TGTGCCAGCAGCCCCCGGACTAGCGGGAGTGTCATCCCTGAGCAGTTCTTC.

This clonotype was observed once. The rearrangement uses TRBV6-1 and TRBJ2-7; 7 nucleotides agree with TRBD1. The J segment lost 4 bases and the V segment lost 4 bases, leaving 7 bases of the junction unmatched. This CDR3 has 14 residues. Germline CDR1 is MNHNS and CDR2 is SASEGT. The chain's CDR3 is CASSVRQGVYEQYF. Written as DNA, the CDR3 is TGTGCCAGCAGTGTACGACAGGGTGTGTACGAGCAGTACTTC.

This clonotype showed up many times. The CDR3 loop reads CSAKLDRIQETQYF. The CDR3, as DNA: TGCAGTGCTAAACTGGACAGGATCCAAGAGACCCAGTACTTC. V and J are TRBV20-1 and TRBJ2-5; 7 nucleotides line up with TRBD1. V shed 4 bases, J shed 1 base, and the junction held 6 bases outside the gene matches. The CDR3 is 14 residues long. The germline gives CDR1 DFQATT, CDR2 SNEGSKA (reference sequence).

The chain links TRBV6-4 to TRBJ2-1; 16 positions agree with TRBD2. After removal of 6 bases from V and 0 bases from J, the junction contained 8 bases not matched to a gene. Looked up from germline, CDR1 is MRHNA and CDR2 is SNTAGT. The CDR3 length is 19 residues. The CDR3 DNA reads TGTGCCAGCAGATCCGGGACTAGCGGGGGGGGCCGCTCCTACAATGAGCAGTTCTTC. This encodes CASRSGTSGGGRSYNEQFF.

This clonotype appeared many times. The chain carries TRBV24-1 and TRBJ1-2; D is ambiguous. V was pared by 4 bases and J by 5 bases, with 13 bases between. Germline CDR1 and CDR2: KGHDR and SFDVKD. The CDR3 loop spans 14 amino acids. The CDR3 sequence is CATSDPGWEYGYTF. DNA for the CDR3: TGTGCCACCAGTGACCCTGGATGGGAATATGGCTACACCTTC.

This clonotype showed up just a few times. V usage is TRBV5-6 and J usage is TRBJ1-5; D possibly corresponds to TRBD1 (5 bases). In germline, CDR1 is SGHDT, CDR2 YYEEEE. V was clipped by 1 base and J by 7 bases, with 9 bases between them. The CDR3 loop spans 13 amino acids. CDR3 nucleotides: TGTGCCAGCAGCTTGCAAGGGGCACAGCCCCAGCATTTT. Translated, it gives CASSLQGAQPQHF.

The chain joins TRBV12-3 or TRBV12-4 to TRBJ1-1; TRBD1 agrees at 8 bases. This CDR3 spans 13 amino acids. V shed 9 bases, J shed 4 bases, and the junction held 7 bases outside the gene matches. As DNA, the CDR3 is TGTGCCAGTACCAGGGGGCCAGGCACTGAAGCTTTCTTT. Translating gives CASTRGPGTEAFF.

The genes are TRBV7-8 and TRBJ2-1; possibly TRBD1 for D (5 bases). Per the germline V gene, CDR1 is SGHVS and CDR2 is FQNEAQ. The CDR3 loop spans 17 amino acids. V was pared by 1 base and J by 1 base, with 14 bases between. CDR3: CASSLGRDLGSYNEQFF. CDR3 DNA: TGTGCCAGCAGCTTAGGCAGGGATTTGGGATCCTACAATGAGCAGTTCTTC. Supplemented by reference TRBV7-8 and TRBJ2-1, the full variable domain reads GAGVSQSPRYKVAKRGQDVALRCDPISGHVSLFWYQQALGQGPEFLTYFQNEAQLDKSGLPSDRFFAERPEGSVSTLKIQRTQQEDSAVYLCASSLGRDLGSYNEQFFGPGTRLTVL.

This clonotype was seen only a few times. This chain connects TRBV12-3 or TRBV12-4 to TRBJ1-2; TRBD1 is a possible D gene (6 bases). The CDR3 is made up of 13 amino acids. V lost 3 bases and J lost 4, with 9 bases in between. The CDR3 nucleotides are TGTGCCAGCAGTTTTAGGGGGGGCTATGGCTACACCTTC. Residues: CASSFRGGYGYTF.

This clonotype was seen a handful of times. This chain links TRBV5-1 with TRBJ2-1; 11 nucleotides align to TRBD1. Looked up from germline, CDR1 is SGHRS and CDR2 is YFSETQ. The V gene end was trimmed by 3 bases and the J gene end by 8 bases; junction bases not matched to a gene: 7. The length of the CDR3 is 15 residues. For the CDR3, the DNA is TGCGCCAGCAGCTGGAGTGGACAGGGGGCCCATGAGCAGTTCTTC. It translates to CASSWSGQGAHEQFF. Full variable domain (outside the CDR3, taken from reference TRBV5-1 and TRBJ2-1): KAGVTQTPRYLIKTRGQQVTLSCSPISGHRSVSWYQQTPGQGLQFLFEYFSETQRNKGNFPGRFSGRQFSNSRSEMNVSTLELGDSALYLCASSWSGQGAHEQFFGPGTRLTVL.

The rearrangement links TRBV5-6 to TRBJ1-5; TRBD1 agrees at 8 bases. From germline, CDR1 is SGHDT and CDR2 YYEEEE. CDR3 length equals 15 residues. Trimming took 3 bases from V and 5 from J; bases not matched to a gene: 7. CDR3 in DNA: TGTGCCAGCAGCTCCCAGGGGGCGCGGGATCAGCCCCAGCATTTT. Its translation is CASSSQGARDQPQHF.

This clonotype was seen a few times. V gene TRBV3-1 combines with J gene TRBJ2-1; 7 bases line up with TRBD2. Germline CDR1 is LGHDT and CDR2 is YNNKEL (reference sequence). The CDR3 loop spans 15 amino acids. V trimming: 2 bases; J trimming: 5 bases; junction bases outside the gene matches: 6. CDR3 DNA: TGTGCCAGCAGCCAAAGCCTAGCGGACAACAATGAGCAGTTCTTC. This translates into CASSQSLADNNEQFF.

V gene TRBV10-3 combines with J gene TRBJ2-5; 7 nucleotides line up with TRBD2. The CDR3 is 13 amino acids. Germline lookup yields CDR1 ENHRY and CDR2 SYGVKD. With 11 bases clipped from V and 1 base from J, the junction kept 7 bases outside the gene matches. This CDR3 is CAQSPSGQETQYF. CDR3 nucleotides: TGTGCCCAGTCTCCTAGCGGCCAAGAGACCCAGTACTTC.

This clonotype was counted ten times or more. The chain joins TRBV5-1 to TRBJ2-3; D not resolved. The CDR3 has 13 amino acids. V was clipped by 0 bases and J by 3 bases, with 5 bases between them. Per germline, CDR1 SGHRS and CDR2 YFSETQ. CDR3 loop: CASSLVTTDTQYF. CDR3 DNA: TGCGCCAGCAGCTTGGTAACGACAGATACGCAGTATTTT.

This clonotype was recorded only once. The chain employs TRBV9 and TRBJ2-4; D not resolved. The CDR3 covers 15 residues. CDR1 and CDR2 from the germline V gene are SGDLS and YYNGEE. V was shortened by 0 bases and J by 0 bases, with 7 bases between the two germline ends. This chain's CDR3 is CASSVEAGAKNIQYF. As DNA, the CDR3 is TGTGCCAGCAGCGTAGAGGCAGGAGCCAAAAACATTCAGTACTTC. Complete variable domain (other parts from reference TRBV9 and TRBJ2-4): DSGVTQTPKHLITATGQRVTLRCSPRSGDLSVYWYQQSLDQGLQFLIQYYNGEERAKGNILERFSAQQFPDLHSELNLSSLELGDSALYFCASSVEAGAKNIQYFGAGTRLSVL.

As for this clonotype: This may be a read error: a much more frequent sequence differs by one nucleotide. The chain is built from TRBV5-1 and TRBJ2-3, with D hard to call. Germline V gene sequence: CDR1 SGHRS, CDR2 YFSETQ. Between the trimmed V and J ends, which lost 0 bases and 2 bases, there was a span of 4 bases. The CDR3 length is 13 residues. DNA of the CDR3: TGCGCCAGCAGCTTGGAGGTCACAGATACGCAGTATTTT. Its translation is CASSLEVTDTQYF.

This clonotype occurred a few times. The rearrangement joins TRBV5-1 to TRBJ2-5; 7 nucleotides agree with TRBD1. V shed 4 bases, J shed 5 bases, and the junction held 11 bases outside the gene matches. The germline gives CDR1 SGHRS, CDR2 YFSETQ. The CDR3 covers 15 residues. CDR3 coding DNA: TGCGCCAGCAGCCCCGGGACAGACACCCGCGAGACCCAGTACTTC. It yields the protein CASSPGTDTRETQYF.